This T cell receptor (beta chain) was recovered during a study of T cells in Graves' hyperthyroidism and ophthalmopathy. This clonotype came up a few times. RNA transcripts were the template for amplifying TCR beta CDR3 regions. TCR CDR3 regions were first amplified by RT-PCR with HTBI primers. Using its own MiXCR run on the multiplex PCR reads, TCRdb lists one record per CDR3 protein. The sample includes under 750,000 distinct CDR3 sequences, 18% seen only once; the top ten take over 15%. The material sequenced was blood. This clonotype was sampled from a woman aged 45 to 65 with Graves' hyperthyroidism that later progressed to Graves' ophthalmopathy.

CDR3 in DNA: TGTGCCAGCAGCCAAGATTGGGCAGATGTAAAACTGTTTTTT. It translates to CASSQDWADVKLFF. This rearrangement joins TRBV14 to TRBJ1-4, with D unclear. Trimming took off 0 bases at V and 10 bases at J, with 12 bases between the two ends. Germline loops: CDR1 SGHDN, CDR2 FVKESK. The CDR3 runs 14 residues.